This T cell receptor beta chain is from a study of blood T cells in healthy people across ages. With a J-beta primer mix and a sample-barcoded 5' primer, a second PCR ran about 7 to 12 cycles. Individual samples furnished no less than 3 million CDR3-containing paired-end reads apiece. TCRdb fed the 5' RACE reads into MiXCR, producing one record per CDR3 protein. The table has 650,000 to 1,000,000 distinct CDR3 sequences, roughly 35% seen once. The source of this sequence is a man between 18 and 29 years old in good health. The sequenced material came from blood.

Here the CDR3 reads CASSLGRLGDTEAFF. The CDR3 DNA reads as TGTGCCAGCAGCTTAGGGAGGTTGGGAGACACTGAAGCTTTCTTT. V and J are TRBV7-2 and TRBJ1-1, with unresolved D. Germline V lookup: CDR1 SGHTA, CDR2 FQGNSA. The CDR3 runs to 15 residues. Trimming shortened V by 1 base and J by 3 bases, and 12 bases separated the two germline ends.